This is a list of T cell receptor beta chains from one sample in a study of shared clonotypes between healthy human individuals. The repertoire was sequenced with immunoSEQ multiplex PCR; TCRdb's copy has only in-frame clones and lacks some. This table holds about 560,000 clones, around 78% found once. Sequenced: PBMCs. Source of these receptors: a middle-aged woman in good health. Some clones in this sample may be carry-over from other donors' samples. Both conserved end residues are part of each CDR3. D genes are given only for firm matches. Clone size appears in some rows only: once, few, many, or a class for an expanded clone.

>TRBD2|TRBV27|TRBJ2-4|NA
CASSGGGHVNIQYF
TGTGCCAGCTCGGGAGGGGGACATGTCAACATTCAGTACTTC
>NA|TRBV28|TRBJ2-7|few
CASSLGNYEQYF
TGTGCCAGCAGTTTGGGCAACTACGAGCAGTACTTC
>TRBD2|TRBV18|TRBJ2-1|NA
CASSPGLAGLNEQFF
TGTGCCAGCTCACCTGGGCTAGCGGGACTCAATGAGCAGTTCTTC
>NA|TRBV7-9|TRBJ1-6|NA
CASSLDPYSPLHF
TGTGCCAGCAGCTTAGATCCTTATTCACCCCTCCACTTT
>NA|TRBV28|TRBJ1-2|NA
CASSLLGVGYGYTF
TGTGCCAGCAGTTTATTGGGGGTCGGCTATGGCTACACCTTC
>TRBD2|TRBV19|TRBJ2-2|NA
CASSIGQLAGVYTGELFF
TGTGCCAGTAGTATAGGTCAACTAGCGGGAGTATATACCGGGGAGCTGTTTTTT
>NA|TRBV10-3|TRBJ1-4|NA
CAISESSGSGYEKLFF
TGTGCCATCAGTGAGTCGAGTGGGTCGGGATATGAAAAACTGTTTTTT
>NA|TRBV11-2|TRBJ2-1|NA
CASSGPSSGISYNEQFF
TGTGCCAGCAGCGGCCCTTCCTCAGGTATCTCCTACAATGAGCAGTTCTTC
>TRBD1|TRBV19|TRBJ2-7|once
CASRKPGQGQEQYF
TGTGCCAGCAGAAAACCGGGACAGGGACAAGAGCAGTACTTC
>NA|TRBV6-6|TRBJ2-7|many
CASSYGGSRYEQYF
TGTGCCAGCAGTTATGGGGGGAGTCGCTACGAGCAGTACTTC
>NA|TRBV15|TRBJ2-5|NA
CATSRGGLETQYF
TGTGCCACCAGCAGAGGAGGGTTGGAGACCCAGTACTTC
>TRBD1|TRBV2|TRBJ1-6|NA
CASSAFGQGNNSPLHF
TGTGCCAGCAGTGCCTTTGGACAGGGGAATAATTCACCCCTCCACTTT
>NA|TRBV18|TRBJ1-1|once
CASSPREGTEAFF
TGTGCCAGCTCACCCAGGGAGGGCACTGAAGCTTTCTTT
>NA|TRBV30|TRBJ1-4|NA
CAWSVGSESNEKLFF
TGTGCCTGGAGTGTAGGCTCGGAATCTAATGAAAAACTGTTTTTT
>TRBD2|TRBV7-2|TRBJ2-7|NA
CASSEGLAGVSEQYF
TGTGCCAGCAGCGAGGGGCTAGCGGGAGTATCCGAGCAGTACTTC
>NA|TRBV7-2|TRBJ2-2|NA
CASSLVRYSTGELFF
TGTGCCAGCAGCTTAGTACGTTATAGCACCGGGGAGCTGTTTTTT
>TRBD2|TRBV30|TRBJ2-1|NA
CAWSVGLAGVYNEQFF
TGTGCCTGGAGTGTCGGACTAGCGGGAGTTTACAATGAGCAGTTCTTC
>NA|TRBV28|TRBJ1-2|NA
CASSSPGTGPGVYTF
TGTGCCAGCAGTTCCCCCGGGACGGGGCCCGGGGTCTACACCTTC
>NA|TRBV7-9|TRBJ1-3|NA
CASSLAQGAGGGNTIYF
TGTGCCAGCAGCTTAGCGCAAGGGGCCGGAGGTGGAAACACCATATATTTT
>NA|TRBV5-1|TRBJ1-6|NA
CASSLAITAPGALHF
TGCGCCAGCAGCTTGGCCATAACGGCCCCGGGGGCCCTCCACTTT
>NA|TRBV14|TRBJ2-2|few
CASSISRGAGELFF
TGTGCCAGCAGCATCTCAAGAGGGGCTGGGGAGCTGTTTTTT
>TRBD1|TRBV10-3|TRBJ2-1|NA
CAIGTGGDSQFF
TGTGCCATCGGGACAGGGGGCGATTCACAGTTCTTC
>NA|TRBV11-1|TRBJ2-7|NA
CASSPAMDSGYEQYF
TGTGCCAGCAGCCCGGCGATGGACAGCGGCTACGAGCAGTACTTC
>NA|TRBV2|TRBJ2-7|NA
CASSVGQMGFFYEQYF
TGTGCCAGCAGTGTCGGGCAGATGGGATTTTTCTACGAGCAGTACTTC
>NA|TRBV18|TRBJ2-5|NA
CASSPRTILGETQYF
TGTGCCAGCTCACCACGGACCATCTTGGGGGAGACCCAGTACTTC
>NA|TRBV9|TRBJ2-7|NA
CASSVDGGGIEQYF
TGTGCCAGCAGCGTAGATGGGGGAGGAATCGAGCAGTACTTC
>NA|TRBV11-2|TRBJ2-3|NA
CASSLYSRTDTQYF
TGTGCCAGCAGCCTCTACTCGCGCACAGATACGCAGTATTTT
>NA|TRBV5-1|TRBJ1-2|many
CASSPSGTTYGYTF
TGCGCCAGCAGCCCATCGGGGACAACCTATGGCTACACCTTC
>NA|TRBV19|TRBJ2-7|many
CASSITPGGEQYF
TGTGCCAGTAGTATAACGCCCGGGGGCGAGCAGTACTTC
>NA|TRBV10-3|TRBJ2-3|NA
CASGTASTDTQYF
TGTGCCAGTGGGACTGCCAGCACAGATACGCAGTATTTT
>TRBD2|TRBV27|TRBJ2-1|NA
CASSPGLAGDNEQFF
TGTGCCAGCAGTCCAGGACTAGCGGGGGACAATGAGCAGTTCTTC
>NA|TRBV30|TRBJ2-7|few
CAWSVGGSSYEQYF
TGTGCCTGGAGTGTAGGGGGGAGCTCCTACGAGCAGTACTTC
>NA|TRBV30|TRBJ2-6|NA
CAWSFGGVNVLTF
TGTGCCTGGAGTTTTGGCGGGGTCAACGTCCTGACTTTC
>NA|TRBV19|TRBJ1-1|NA
CASSANQNTEAFF
TGTGCCAGTAGCGCTAACCAGAACACTGAAGCTTTCTTT
>TRBD1|TRBV7-9|TRBJ1-5|few
CASSLAGTDNNQPQHF
TGTGCCAGCAGCTTAGCCGGGACAGACAACAATCAGCCCCAGCATTTT
>NA|TRBV15|TRBJ2-7|NA
CATSRDTGGAYEQYF
TGTGCCACCAGCAGAGATACGGGCGGGGCCTACGAGCAGTACTTC
>TRBD1|TRBV7-9|TRBJ2-1|few
CASSPGTGATNEQFF
TGTGCCAGCAGCCCAGGGACAGGAGCCACAAATGAGCAGTTCTTC
>NA|TRBV6-1|TRBJ1-6|NA
CASSGGTVSYNSPLHF
TGTGCCAGCAGTGGGGGGACGGTCTCCTATAATTCACCCCTCCACTTT
>NA|TRBV29-1|TRBJ2-2|many
CSVAPRTGELFF
TGCAGCGTTGCCCCCAGGACCGGGGAGCTGTTTTTT
>NA|TRBV10-1|TRBJ2-7|few
CASQGSDEQYF
TGCGCCAGCCAAGGAAGCGACGAGCAGTACTTC
>NA|TRBV14|TRBJ2-3|NA
CASSPVGLTDTQYF
TGTGCCAGCAGCCCGGTTGGGTTAACCGATACGCAGTATTTT
>NA|TRBV12-1|TRBJ2-1|NA
CASSCATGLAGPWSSYNEQFF
TGTGCCAGCAGCTGCGCTACGGGACTAGCGGGACCCTGGAGCTCCTACAATGAGCAGTTCTTC
>TRBD2|TRBV12-5|TRBJ2-5|NA
CASGQGLAAQETQYF
TGTGCTAGTGGTCAAGGACTAGCGGCCCAAGAGACCCAGTACTTC
>NA|TRBV7-8|TRBJ1-1|NA
CASSPSHSNTEAFF
TGTGCCAGCAGCCCTTCCCACTCGAACACTGAAGCTTTCTTT
>TRBD1|TRBV7-2|TRBJ1-4|NA
CASSSTGTGGEKLFF
TGTGCCAGCAGCTCGACCGGGACAGGGGGAGAAAAACTGTTTTTT
>NA|TRBV5-1|TRBJ2-1|NA
CASSLVPPEQFF
TGCGCCAGCAGCTTGGTGCCACCGGAGCAGTTCTTC